This TCR beta chain was recovered during a study of OX40 agonist ivuxolimab in advanced cancers. Study summary: Dose-escalation patients had hepatocellular carcinoma, melanoma, renal cell or head and neck cancer.

Overall study results and limits: Near-lowest levels of clonal expansion characterized partial responders at 0.1-3.0 mg/kg. Both blood CD4+ and CD8+ T cells showed clonal growth by week 6 at 0.1 to 3.0 mg/kg. Averaging showed that CD8+ T cells had more expanded clones than CD4+ did.

Germline V lookup: CDR1 SNHLY, CDR2 FYNNEI. The CDR3 sequence is 16 residues long. With 7 bases clipped from V and 4 bases from J, the junction kept 13 bases outside the gene matches. Sequencing used immunoSEQ multiplex PCR; TCRdb keeps in-frame clones, though not all of them. The table has approximately 69,000 clones, 84% seen once. As for this clone: The antigen is not known.

Sequenced material: CD4+ or CD8+ T cells sorted from blood, taken in a trial of the OX40 agonist ivuxolimab. V usage is TRBV2 and J usage is TRBJ1-5; 7 nucleotides line up with TRBD1. The sequence was obtained from an adult with an advanced solid tumor such as melanoma, head and neck, liver or kidney cancer. The DNA of the CDR3 is TGTGCCAGCACCAAGGTGACAGGGCCTAAGAATCAGCCCCAGCATTTT. This gives the protein CASTKVTGPKNQPQHF.